Each of the 26 T cell receptor beta chains below was sequenced from the same sample in a study of blood T cell repertoires in COVID-19. Clones were read by immunoSEQ multiplex PCR, and TCRdb kept only the in-frame ones, dropping some. The data contain roughly 68,000 clones, around nine tenths of them seen just once; the ten biggest clones take up about a tenth. Material: PBMCs or T cells enriched from blood (not recorded which). The receptors were sampled from a woman in her 40s who had recovered from COVID-19.

The V call is TRBV29-1, the J call TRBJ2-3; 8 bases are shared with TRBD2. The length of the CDR3 is 13 residues. Trimming removed 2 bases from V and 5 bases from J; junction bases left unmatched: 3. Germline-derived CDR1 and CDR2 are SQVTM and ANQGSEA. The CDR3: CSVETSGGDTQYF. CDR3 bases: TGCAGCGTTGAAACCAGCGGGGGAGATACGCAGTATTTT.

This clone was counted once. The rearrangement uses TRBV9 and TRBJ1-2, with TRBD1 identical over 9 bases. The V segment lost 3 bases and the J segment 2 bases; nucleotides outside the gene matches: 8. Germline values: CDR1 SGDLS, CDR2 YYNGEE. The CDR3 is made up of 16 amino acids. CDR3 sequence reads: CASSGPGQGLNYGYTF. In DNA, the CDR3 is TGTGCCAGCAGCGGTCCGGGACAGGGATTAAACTATGGCTACACCTTC.

The chain employs TRBV25-1 and TRBJ1-1; D call uncertain. The CDR3 spans 15 residues. Trimming took 1 base from V and 1 from J, leaving 10 bases between them. The germline CDR1 and CDR2 sequences are MGHDK and SYGVNS. The CDR3 loop reads CASSEFEGENTEAFF. The CDR3 DNA follows: TGTGCCAGCAGTGAATTTGAGGGCGAGAACACTGAAGCTTTCTTT.

The V and J genes are TRBV6-2 or TRBV6-3 and TRBJ2-7, with D perhaps TRBD1 (6 bases). Germline lookup yields CDR1 MNHEY and CDR2 SVGEGT. This CDR3 contains 12 residues. V lost 5 bases to trimming and J lost 2 bases, with 7 bases between them. CDR3 DNA sequence: TGTGCCAGCAGTCGGACAGCCTACGAGCAGTACTTC. Amino acids: CASSRTAYEQYF.

This rearrangement joins TRBV2 to TRBJ2-5; 15 bases agree with TRBD2. The CDR3 loop spans 15 amino acids. Germline V gene lookup returns CDR1 SNHLY and CDR2 FYNNEI. J was trimmed by 5 bases and V by 10 bases; bases with no gene match: 8. The CDR3 sequence: CANGLAGGLRETQYF. The DNA for the CDR3 is TGTGCCAACGGACTAGCGGGGGGGCTTAGGGAGACCCAGTACTTC.

The sample holds a few counts of this clone. The chain employs TRBV4-1 and TRBJ2-3; D perhaps matches TRBD1 (5 bases). There are 17 residues in the CDR3. The germline V gene has CDR1 MGHRA and CDR2 YSYEKL. V was cut by 0 bases and J by 2 bases, with 15 bases left in between. In DNA form, the CDR3 reads TGCGCCAGCAGCCAAGAGGGGCTGACCCACCCCACAGATACGCAGTATTTT. As protein: CASSQEGLTHPTDTQYF.

The chain carries TRBV14 and TRBJ1-6; 7 bases are a match to TRBD1. V shed 4 bases and J 7 bases; nucleotides not matched to a gene: 4. The length of the CDR3 is 14 residues. Germline-derived CDR1 and CDR2 are SGHDN and FVKESK. The CDR3 here is CASSPPGQNSPLHF. Here the CDR3 DNA reads TGTGCCAGCAGCCCACCGGGACAGAATTCACCCCTCCACTTT.

About this clone itself: The junction departs from germline at one end; a sequencing error may be responsible. The chain employs TRBV2 and TRBJ2-1, with TRBD2 as a possible D gene (6 bases). CDR1 and CDR2 (germline): SNHLY, FYNNEI. This CDR3 region has 11 residues. CDR3 nucleotides: TGTGCCAGCAGTGACGGCGGGGAGCGGTTCTTC. Amino acid sequence: CASSDGGERFF. The variable domain in full, with the rest retrieved from reference TRBV2 and TRBJ2-1, is EPEVTQTPSHQVTQMGQEVILRCVPISNHLYFYWYRQILGQKVEFLVSFYNNEISEKSEIFDDQFSVERPDGSNFTLKIRSTKLEDSAMYFCASSDGGERFFGPGTRLTVL.

DNA of the CDR3: TGTGCCATTTCAAACCAGGGGGCCCCCACTTTACCCCTCCACTTT. Amino acids: CAISNQGAPTLPLHF. The rearrangement uses TRBV10-3 and TRBJ1-6; 8 bases match TRBD1. V shed 9 bases, J shed 12 bases, and the junction held 16 bases outside the gene matches. Germline V gene sequence: CDR1 ENHRY, CDR2 SYGVKD. There are 15 residues in the CDR3.

The chain links TRBV19 to TRBJ2-6, with a possible D match to TRBD1 (5 bases). This CDR3 is built from 16 residues. Trimming removed 4 bases from V and 0 bases from J, with 10 bases in between. The germline V gene encodes CDR1 LNHDA and CDR2 SQIVND (reference sequence). The CDR3 spells CASSKRQSSGANVLTF. The CDR3 DNA is TGTGCCAGTAGTAAAAGACAGAGCTCTGGGGCCAACGTCCTGACTTTC.

The chain carries TRBV9 and TRBJ1-2, with TRBD1 identical over 7 bases. Germline CDR1 and CDR2: SGDLS and YYNGEE. The CDR3 spans 17 residues. Unmatched junction bases numbered 13, after V lost 0 bases and J lost 5 bases. In DNA form, the CDR3 reads TGTGCCAGCAGCGTAGATGACGGGGCGACAGGGCCGTATGGCTACACCTTC. This codes for CASSVDDGATGPYGYTF. The full variable domain, rest sourced from reference TRBV9 and TRBJ1-2, is DSGVTQTPKHLITATGQRVTLRCSPRSGDLSVYWYQQSLDQGLQFLIQYYNGEERAKGNILERFSAQQFPDLHSELNLSSLELGDSALYFCASSVDDGATGPYGYTFGSGTRLTVV.

The rearrangement uses TRBV12-3 or TRBV12-4 and TRBJ1-1; tentative D call: TRBD1 (6 bases). V shed 8 bases and J shed 9 bases, with 13 bases lying between them. This CDR3 contains 11 residues. CDR3 coding DNA: TGTGCCAGCCAAAGGACAGCCAAAGCTTTCTTT. Its translation: CASQRTAKAFF.

The chain combines TRBV6-5 with TRBJ1-2; 9 bases are shared with TRBD1. V gave up 8 bases and J gave up 6 bases; unmatched junction bases: 7. Looked up from germline, CDR1 is MNHEY and CDR2 is SVGAGI. The CDR3 has 13 residues. The CDR3 coding sequence is TGTGCCAGCTCCCGATGGACAGGGGATGGCTACACCTTC. Translating it yields CASSRWTGDGYTF.

The chain employs TRBV4-1 and TRBJ2-3; D unclear. The ends were cut back, 1 base at V and 4 bases at J, with 12 bases in the middle. The CDR3 runs to 15 residues. Germline values: CDR1 MGHRA, CDR2 YSYEKL. The CDR3 bases are TGCGCCAGCAGCCAAGGGGTGAGGAACTCAGATACGCAGTATTTT. Its translation is CASSQGVRNSDTQYF.

The J gene is TRBJ2-3, the V gene TRBV7-2; the match to TRBD2 covers 8 bases. From germline, CDR1 is SGHTA and CDR2 FQGNSA. The junction had 12 bases not matched to a gene; V was cut back by 1 base and J by 6 bases. The CDR3 runs 17 residues. CDR3 loop: CASSLGPRSGGRDTQYF. DNA for the CDR3: TGTGCCAGCAGCTTAGGTCCCCGGAGCGGGGGACGGGATACGCAGTATTTT.

The rearrangement uses TRBV12-3 or TRBV12-4 and TRBJ1-2; TRBD1 matches at 8 bases. The V gene end was trimmed by 7 bases and the J gene end by 8 bases; junction bases not matched to a gene: 9. CDR3 size: 13 residues. CDR3 loop: CASTPTGAEGYTF. The CDR3 coding sequence is TGTGCCAGCACTCCGACAGGGGCGGAAGGCTACACCTTC.

This chain's CDR3 is CASSSPGISYGYTF. The CDR3 DNA is TGTGCCAGCAGTTCGCCAGGGATTTCCTATGGCTACACCTTC. The chain carries TRBV6-5 and TRBJ1-2; D may be TRBD1 (5 bases). Between the trimmed V and J ends, which lost 4 bases and 4 bases, there was a span of 13 bases. Germline V gene data show CDR1 as MNHEY and CDR2 as SVGAGI. This CDR3 region has 14 residues.

This chain connects TRBV20-1 to TRBJ2-3; TRBD2 matches 10 bases. Per the germline V gene, CDR1 is DFQATT and CDR2 is SNEGSKA (reference sequence). The ends lost 3 bases at V and 1 base at J; junction bases unmatched: 4. This CDR3 is 15 amino acids long. The CDR3 sequence is CSASMLAGGTDTQYF. CDR3 nucleotide sequence: TGCAGTGCTAGTATGCTAGCGGGGGGCACAGATACGCAGTATTTT.

V usage is TRBV6-6 and J usage is TRBJ1-2; D unclear. CDR1 is MNHNY, CDR2 SVGAGI, per germline (reference sequence). This CDR3 is built from 13 residues. The germline V and J ends were trimmed by 7 bases and 8 bases, with 17 bases remaining between them. The CDR3 sequence is CASNPRTSQGYTF. Here the CDR3 DNA reads TGTGCCAGCAACCCGCGGACTTCTCAAGGCTACACCTTC.

V and J are TRBV15 and TRBJ1-1; 9 bases agree with TRBD1. Germline lookup yields CDR1 LNHNV and CDR2 YYDKDF (reference sequence). The CDR3 is 17 amino acids. The V segment lost 2 bases and the J segment 1 base; nucleotides outside the gene matches: 8. CDR3 in DNA: TGTGCCACCAGCAGAACGGACAGGGGATTTAGGAACACTGAAGCTTTCTTT. Protein sequence: CATSRTDRGFRNTEAFF.

The chain couples TRBV14 to TRBJ2-5; the match to TRBD1 covers 8 bases. V trimming: 3 bases; J trimming: 1 base; junction bases outside the gene matches: 7. The CDR3 runs to 16 residues. From germline, CDR1 is SGHDN and CDR2 FVKESK. The CDR3 bases are TGTGCCAGCAGCCACGGACAGGGCGACCTCCAAGAGACCCAGTACTTC. As protein: CASSHGQGDLQETQYF.

A few counts support this clone. The chain couples TRBV25-1 to TRBJ2-2; TRBD1 is a possible D gene (5 bases). Trimming pared 4 bases from V and 3 bases from J, leaving 12 bases between. Germline V CDR1 and CDR2: MGHDK, SYGVNS. The CDR3 contains 15 residues. In DNA, the CDR3 is TGTGCCAGCAGTGCCTGGGGCGAGGACACCGGGGAGCTGTTTTTT. Amino acid sequence: CASSAWGEDTGELFF.

The chain couples TRBV3-1 (or the pseudogene TRBV3-2) to TRBJ2-3; TRBD2 matches 14 bases. This CDR3 is built from 18 residues. The V and J ends lost 4 bases and 0 bases, in that order; junction bases with no gene match: 6. Per the germline V gene, CDR1 is LGHDT and CDR2 is YNNKEL (reference sequence). The CDR3 reads CASSPGLAGGVSTDTQYF. The CDR3 region has the DNA TGTGCCAGCAGCCCTGGACTAGCGGGGGGTGTGAGCACAGATACGCAGTATTTT.

V usage is TRBV6-4 and J usage is TRBJ2-1, with TRBD2 matching 13 bases. The CDR3 runs 15 residues. Per germline, CDR1 MRHNA and CDR2 SNTAGT. Trimming cost V 8 bases and J 10 bases; bases outside gene matches: 11. CDR3 nucleotide sequence: TGTGCCAGCCGGTCGTTTGGACTAGCGGGGGCCGAGCAGTTCTTC. It encodes CASRSFGLAGAEQFF.

The sample holds one count of this clone. The chain joins TRBV3-1 (or the pseudogene TRBV3-2) to TRBJ2-1, with TRBD1 matching over 10 bases. The CDR3 length is 18 residues. Germline V gene data show CDR1 as LGHDT and CDR2 as YNNKEL (reference sequence). With 0 bases clipped from V and 0 bases from J, the junction kept 5 bases outside the gene matches. The CDR3 sequence is CASSQDGGQGSSYNEQFF. The CDR3 DNA reads as TGTGCCAGCAGCCAAGATGGGGGACAGGGGAGCTCCTACAATGAGCAGTTCTTC.

V and J are TRBV20-1 and TRBJ2-1; 7 positions agree with TRBD2. V trimming: 3 bases; J trimming: 5 bases; junction bases outside the gene matches: 7. Germline lookup yields CDR1 DFQATT and CDR2 SNEGSKA (reference sequence). The CDR3 extends over 14 amino acids. CDR3 sequence reads: CSASLPGGDNEQFF. CDR3 bases: TGCAGTGCTAGTCTCCCGGGGGGTGACAATGAGCAGTTCTTC.